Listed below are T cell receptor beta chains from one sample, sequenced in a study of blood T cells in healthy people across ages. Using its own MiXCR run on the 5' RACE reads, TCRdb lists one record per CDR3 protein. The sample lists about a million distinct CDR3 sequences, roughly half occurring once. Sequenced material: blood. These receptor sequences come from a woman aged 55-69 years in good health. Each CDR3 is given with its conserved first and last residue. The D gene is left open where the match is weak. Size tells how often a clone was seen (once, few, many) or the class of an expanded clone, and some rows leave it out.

CDR3nt: TGCGCCAGCAGCCCGGGTTGGGGGGCCAACGTCCTGACTTTC
CDR3aa: CASSPGWGANVLTF
abundance: -
d_gene: -
v_gene: TRBV5-1
j_gene: TRBJ2-6

CDR3nt: TGTGCCAGCACCGGGACAGCCACATCCACCTACGAGCAGTACTTC
CDR3aa: CASTGTATSTYEQYF
abundance: few
d_gene: TRBD1
v_gene: TRBV27
j_gene: TRBJ2-7

CDR3nt: TGTGCCAGCAGTGACAGTTTTGCCCGCGAGCAGTACTTC
CDR3aa: CASSDSFAREQYF
abundance: -
d_gene: -
v_gene: TRBV6-1
j_gene: TRBJ2-7

CDR3nt: TGCAGTGCTAGAGATGAACCAGCGAACACCTACAATGAGCAGTTCTTC
CDR3aa: CSARDEPANTYNEQFF
abundance: -
d_gene: -
v_gene: TRBV20-1
j_gene: TRBJ2-1

CDR3nt: TGTGCCATCAGTGACTCTGGCCAGGGCTACACAGATACGCAGTATTTT
CDR3aa: CAISDSGQGYTDTQYF
abundance: -
d_gene: -
v_gene: TRBV10-3
j_gene: TRBJ2-3

CDR3nt: TGCGCCAGCAGCCAAGATCGATGGGGGGCCTCCATGGGCTACACCTTC
CDR3aa: CASSQDRWGASMGYTF
abundance: few
d_gene: -
v_gene: TRBV4-1
j_gene: TRBJ1-2

CDR3nt: TGCGCCAGCAGGGAGGGAAAGATGGCGGGAGGAATAGATGAGCAGTTCTTC
CDR3aa: CASREGKMAGGIDEQFF
abundance: -
d_gene: TRBD2
v_gene: TRBV5-1
j_gene: TRBJ2-1

CDR3nt: TGTGCCAGCAGCCCGACAGGGAGGGTTAGCTACACCTTC
CDR3aa: CASSPTGRVSYTF
abundance: few
d_gene: TRBD1
v_gene: TRBV28
j_gene: TRBJ1-2

CDR3nt: TGTGCCAGCAGCAACACCAGACAGGGGTCTGTGACTGAAGCTTTCTTT
CDR3aa: CASSNTRQGSVTEAFF
abundance: -
d_gene: TRBD1
v_gene: TRBV6-6
j_gene: TRBJ1-1

CDR3nt: TGCAGTGCTAAGCCCGTTAGACTAGCGGAATCTTACAATGAGCAGTTCTTC
CDR3aa: CSAKPVRLAESYNEQFF
abundance: once
d_gene: TRBD2
v_gene: TRBV20-1
j_gene: TRBJ2-1

CDR3nt: TGCAGTGCTAGATTAGCGGGAGTCACAGATACGCAGTATTTT
CDR3aa: CSARLAGVTDTQYF
abundance: many
d_gene: TRBD2
v_gene: TRBV20-1
j_gene: TRBJ2-3

CDR3nt: TGTGCCAGCAGCTTGAAGCGGGATAGTAGCACAGATACGCAGTATTTT
CDR3aa: CASSLKRDSSTDTQYF
abundance: few
d_gene: TRBD2
v_gene: TRBV5-4
j_gene: TRBJ2-3

CDR3nt: TGTGCCAGCAGTGGTTACAATGAGCACTTCTTC
CDR3aa: CASSGYNEHFF
abundance: -
d_gene: -
v_gene: TRBV27
j_gene: TRBJ2-1

CDR3nt: TGTGCCAGCCGAGGAGGGCCCCATCTCGCAGATACGCAGTATTTT
CDR3aa: CASRGGPHLADTQYF
abundance: -
d_gene: -
v_gene: TRBV6-5
j_gene: TRBJ2-3

CDR3nt: TGTGCCAGCAGCGTAGCCGGGGTAGCCTACGAGCAGTACTTC
CDR3aa: CASSVAGVAYEQYF
abundance: -
d_gene: -
v_gene: TRBV9
j_gene: TRBJ2-7

CDR3nt: TGTGCCAGCAGCCCCGGACGTATGGTAGATACGCAGTATTTT
CDR3aa: CASSPGRMVDTQYF
abundance: -
d_gene: -
v_gene: TRBV7-9
j_gene: TRBJ2-3

CDR3nt: TGTGCCATCAGTCCGAGGGACGGACGGGGAGACAATGAGCAGTACTTC
CDR3aa: CAISPRDGRGDNEQYF
abundance: once
d_gene: -
v_gene: TRBV10-3
j_gene: TRBJ2-5

CDR3nt: TGTGCCAGCAGGCTGGGACAGACCTACCAAGAGACCCAGTACTTC
CDR3aa: CASRLGQTYQETQYF
abundance: once
d_gene: TRBD1
v_gene: TRBV6-2/TRBV6-3
j_gene: TRBJ2-5

CDR3nt: TGTGCCAGCAGTTTCACAGGTCAAAGTTTCTACGAGCAGTACTTC
CDR3aa: CASSFTGQSFYEQYF
abundance: few
d_gene: -
v_gene: TRBV12-3/TRBV12-4
j_gene: TRBJ2-7

CDR3nt: TGTGCCAGCAGCTTGTCAGGTTATGATACGCAGTATTTT
CDR3aa: CASSLSGYDTQYF
abundance: -
d_gene: -
v_gene: TRBV7-2
j_gene: TRBJ2-3

CDR3nt: TGTACCAGCAGTCCACCACCCGGGACAGGATCTAAAGAGACCCAGTACTTC
CDR3aa: CTSSPPPGTGSKETQYF
abundance: -
d_gene: TRBD1
v_gene: TRBV6-2/TRBV6-3
j_gene: TRBJ2-5

CDR3nt: TGTGCCAGCAGTTACGGCCCCGGGAAGTACTTC
CDR3aa: CASSYGPGKYF
abundance: -
d_gene: -
v_gene: TRBV6-2/TRBV6-3
j_gene: TRBJ2-7

CDR3nt: TGTGCCAGCAGTTACTCCCTGGACAAGGAGTACTCTGGGGCCAACGTCCTGACTTTC
CDR3aa: CASSYSLDKEYSGANVLTF
abundance: once
d_gene: -
v_gene: TRBV6-2/TRBV6-3
j_gene: TRBJ2-6

CDR3nt: TGTGCCAGCAGCCTCGGAGGATTGTTCTACGAGCAGTACTTC
CDR3aa: CASSLGGLFYEQYF
abundance: few
d_gene: -
v_gene: TRBV16
j_gene: TRBJ2-7